This T cell receptor beta chain emerged from a study of blood T cell repertoires in COVID-19. Study as a whole: PBMCs, B-cell-depleted T cells, or T cells provided the cDNA or gDNA that made up the material.

Only one count was recorded for this clone. The V and J ends lost 5 bases and 5 bases, in that order; junction bases with no gene match: 9. There are 16 residues in the CDR3. Germline-derived CDR1 and CDR2 are MNHEY and SVGEGT. The table came from immunoSEQ multiplex PCR; TCRdb's copy has only in-frame clones and leaves some out. The table lists 300,000 to 350,000 clones, approximately 82% of them singletons. The sequenced material came from peripheral blood. The chain carries TRBV6-2 or TRBV6-3 and TRBJ2-2; 9 bases map to TRBD1. This receptor was obtained from a man aged 25-40 years with active or convalescent COVID-19. In DNA, the CDR3 is TGTGCCAGCAGTAGCTACAGGGGGCTGGAGACCGGGGAGCTGTTTTTT. Protein: CASSSYRGLETGELFF.